Reported below is one TCR beta chain. Its antigen is currently unknown. Trimming left V 2 bases short and J 3 bases short, with 14 bases between. Germline V CDR1 and CDR2: SGHTA, FQGNSA. CDR3 size: 15 residues. These data come from a study of OX40 agonist ivuxolimab in advanced cancers. About the research overall: A mean age of around 66 years, range about 20 to 79, was recorded, and 80% to 90% were male.

Study findings and constraints: Within 6 weeks, CD4+ and CD8+ blood T cells expanded clonally at 0.1 to 3.0 mg/kg. Researchers did not determine the expanded peripheral T cells' antigen specificity.

Baseline, cycle 4 day 1, and cycle 7 day 1 were the blood sampling points. Using immunoSEQ multiplex PCR, the repertoire was profiled, and TCRdb retains in-frame clones only, with some absent. The sample lists approximately 26,000 clones; 85% were seen once. The receptor's source is an adult with an advanced solid tumor such as melanoma, head and neck, liver or kidney cancer. The rearrangement links TRBV7-2 to TRBJ2-7; D remains unclear. The specimen was CD4+ or CD8+ T cells sorted from blood, collected in a trial of the OX40 agonist ivuxolimab. The CDR3 DNA reads as TGTGCCAGCAGCTTATGGGGATGGCCAGACTACGAGCAGTACTTC. Encoded protein: CASSLWGWPDYEQYF.